Below, 18 T cell receptor beta chains from the same sample are listed, as sequenced in a study of cytomegalovirus exposure and HLA in healthy donors. Primers: 60 Vbeta forward and 13 Jbeta reverse. The protocol was immunoSEQ multiplex PCR, while the TCRdb copy is restricted to in-frame clones and leaves out a portion. This sample has about 130,000 clones; roughly 79% occur once, and the top ten carry around 0.7%. Material: PBMCs. The source of these receptors is a man between 18 and 35 years old in good health and CMV-seronegative.

The chain uses TRBV25-1 and TRBJ2-3, with D maybe TRBD2 (5 bases). The V and J ends lost 6 bases and 2 bases respectively, with 15 bases between them. The CDR3 is 15 amino acids. Germline CDR1 is MGHDK and CDR2 is SYGVNS. The CDR3 DNA reads as TGTGCCAGCAGGGGAGCCGAACCCCTCACAGATACGCAGTATTTT. It encodes CASRGAEPLTDTQYF.

The chain recombines TRBV30 with TRBJ2-5; D is unclear. Trimming took off 3 bases at V and 0 bases at J, with 5 bases between the two ends. Germline CDR1 GTSNPN, CDR2 SVGIG (reference sequence). The CDR3 is 12 amino acids. CDR3 DNA: TGTGCCTGGAGCCAAAACCAAGAGACCCAGTACTTC. Translated: CAWSQNQETQYF.

The rearrangement joins TRBV28 to TRBJ1-2, with D unclear. Germline-derived CDR1 and CDR2 are MDHEN and SYDVKM. Trimming shortened V by 2 bases and J by 8 bases, and 9 bases separated the two germline ends. The CDR3 runs 12 residues. Written as DNA, the CDR3 is TGTGCCAGCAGTTTACAGGCTCGGGGCTACACCTTC. This encodes CASSLQARGYTF.

The chain couples TRBV5-4 to TRBJ2-7, with D possibly being TRBD1 (6 bases). The CDR3 covers 14 residues. Looked up from germline, CDR1 is SGHNT and CDR2 is YYREEE (reference sequence). V was pared by 0 bases and J by 3 bases, with 10 bases between. CDR3 protein: CASSLARGSYEQYF. CDR3 bases: TGTGCCAGCAGCTTGGCCAGGGGAAGCTACGAGCAGTACTTC. Together with reference TRBV5-4 and TRBJ2-7, the CDR3 gives the full variable domain: ETGVTQSPTHLIKTRGQQVTLRCSSQSGHNTVSWYQQALGQGPQFIFQYYREEENGRGNFPPRFSGLQFPNYSSELNVNALELDDSALYLCASSLARGSYEQYFGPGTRLTVT.

This sequence joins TRBV7-9 and TRBJ1-1; TRBD1 matches at 7 bases. CDR3 size: 15 residues. The trim removed 5 bases at V and 4 bases at J, leaving 10 bases unmatched. The germline CDR1 and CDR2 sequences are SEHNR and FQNEAQ (reference sequence). Written as DNA, the CDR3 is TGTGCCAGCAGCCCCCGACAGGGACCGAGCACTGAAGCTTTCTTT. This codes for CASSPRQGPSTEAFF.

V usage is TRBV7-8 and J usage is TRBJ1-1, with TRBD1 identical over 9 bases. The CDR3 extends over 17 amino acids. V trimming: 8 bases; J trimming: 4 bases; junction bases outside the gene matches: 17. CDR1 is SGHVS, CDR2 FQNEAQ, per germline. The CDR3 DNA reads TGTGCCAGCCAAACCGGGACAGGGAGCCCCTCGGGCACTGAAGCTTTCTTT. It specifies CASQTGTGSPSGTEAFF.

The rearrangement joins TRBV5-1 to TRBJ1-1; D not resolved. The CDR3 runs 11 residues. V was trimmed by 4 bases and J by 7 bases, leaving 8 bases between them. From germline, CDR1 is SGHRS and CDR2 YFSETQ. The CDR3 protein is CASSTGSEAFF. The CDR3 DNA reads as TGCGCCAGCAGCACCGGGAGTGAAGCTTTCTTT. The full variable domain, rest sourced from reference TRBV5-1 and TRBJ1-1, is KAGVTQTPRYLIKTRGQQVTLSCSPISGHRSVSWYQQTPGQGLQFLFEYFSETQRNKGNFPGRFSGRQFSNSRSEMNVSTLELGDSALYLCASSTGSEAFFGQGTRLTVV.

The chain couples TRBV19 to TRBJ2-3; TRBD2 aligns across 9 bases. V lost 1 base, J lost 5 bases, and 4 bases stayed unmatched. The CDR3 covers 15 residues. Germline V gives CDR1 LNHDA, CDR2 SQIVND (reference sequence). The CDR3 reads CASSIGAGGKDTQYF. CDR3 in DNA: TGTGCCAGTAGTATAGGAGCGGGGGGCAAAGATACGCAGTATTTT.

The chain joins TRBV10-3 to TRBJ2-2; TRBD1 might be the D (6 bases). Germline V gives CDR1 ENHRY, CDR2 SYGVKD. The CDR3 runs 14 residues. The V end lost 10 bases, the J end lost 3 bases, and 15 bases lay between the germline ends. The CDR3 DNA reads as TGTGCCACGAGACAGGTCGGGGACACCGGGGAGCTGTTTTTT. Translation: CATRQVGDTGELFF.

Remarks on this clone: Relative to the germline gene, one junction end is altered; a read error may explain this. The V call is TRBV30, the J call TRBJ1-3, with D maybe TRBD1 (5 bases). The V gene's germline CDR1 is GTSNPN and CDR2 SVGIG (reference sequence). The CDR3 is 13 amino acids. As DNA, the CDR3 is TGTGCCGGGGACTTCCAGGGAAGAAACACCATATGTTTT. Residues: CAGDFQGRNTICF. The whole variable domain, remainder taken from reference TRBV30 and TRBJ1-3, is SQTIHQWPATLVQPVGSPLSLECTVEGTSNPNLYWYRQAAGRGLQLLFYSVGIGQISSEVPQNLSASRPQDRQFILSSKKLLLSDSGFYLCAGDFQGRNTICFGEGSWLTVV.

Remarks on this clone: The junction differs from germline at one of its ends, possibly a read error. The same CDR3 can be traced to other DNA sequences in this sample. This chain uses TRBV19 with TRBJ1-5, with D uncertain. Germline-derived CDR1 and CDR2 are LNHDA and SQIVND (reference sequence). CDR3 length equals 13 residues. CDR3 in amino acids: CASSSTWNQPQHF. The CDR3 region has the DNA TGTGCCAGTAGTTCGACTTGGAATCAGCCCCAGCACTTT.

This chain connects TRBV5-5 to TRBJ1-2, with 9 bases fitting TRBD1. The CDR3 is made up of 13 amino acids. With 6 bases clipped from V and 2 bases from J, the junction kept 2 bases outside the gene matches. Germline CDR1 reads SGHKS; CDR2 reads YYEKEE (reference sequence). The DNA of the CDR3 is TGTGCCAGCAACACAGGGGGCAACTATGGCTACACCTTC. Amino acids: CASNTGGNYGYTF.

The rearrangement joins TRBV5-4 to TRBJ2-5; possibly TRBD1 for D (5 bases). Trimming shortened V by 4 bases and J by 6 bases, and 22 bases separated the two germline ends. Germline CDR1 is SGHNT and CDR2 is YYREEE (reference sequence). The CDR3 runs to 16 residues. The CDR3 DNA follows: TGTGCCAGCAGCCTTGTCGACAGCCGGCTGGGGAAGACCCAGTACTTC. Protein sequence: CASSLVDSRLGKTQYF.

V is TRBV19 and J is TRBJ1-6; perhaps TRBD1 as D (6 bases). The CDR3 is 15 amino acids. Trimming took off 4 bases at V and 8 bases at J, with 15 bases between the two ends. Germline CDR1 is LNHDA and CDR2 is SQIVND (reference sequence). DNA of the CDR3: TGTGCCAGTAGTACCTTTACAGGGCAGGATTCACCCCTCCACTTT. Residues: CASSTFTGQDSPLHF.

The table lists this clone with a count of one. The chain carries TRBV9 and TRBJ1-6; 9 bases line up with TRBD1. V was clipped by 5 bases and J by 8 bases; unmatched bases: 5. The length of the CDR3 is 14 residues. Germline assignment: CDR1 SGDLS and CDR2 YYNGEE. Here the CDR3 DNA reads TGTGCCAGCAGAAAGACAGGGGGAGATTCACCCCTCCACTTT. Residues: CASRKTGGDSPLHF.

The rearrangement links TRBV29-1 to TRBJ1-2; maybe TRBD1 (6 bases). The CDR3 contains 15 residues. Germline CDR1 and CDR2: SQVTM and ANQGSEA. Between the trimmed V and J ends, which lost 6 bases and 7 bases, there was a span of 24 bases. The CDR3 DNA reads TGCAGCGTGCCTATTGCGATCAGGGGACACTTTGGCTACACCTTC. Translation gives CSVPIAIRGHFGYTF.

The J gene is TRBJ1-1, the V gene TRBV6-5, with 7 nucleotides matching TRBD1. The V gene's germline CDR1 is MNHEY and CDR2 SVGAGI. After removal of 4 bases from V and 6 bases from J, the junction contained 11 bases not matched to a gene. This CDR3 has 15 amino acids. The CDR3 here is CASSFLFDRVAEAFF. In DNA, the CDR3 is TGTGCCAGCAGTTTCCTATTTGACAGGGTCGCTGAAGCTTTCTTT.

As DNA, the CDR3 is TGTGCCAGCAGCTCTGGGACAGAGAACACTGAAGCTTTCTTT. Translated, it gives CASSSGTENTEAFF. The chain couples TRBV6-1 to TRBJ1-1, with 7 nucleotides matching TRBD1. CDR1 is MNHNS, CDR2 SASEGT, per germline. V lost 6 bases to trimming and J lost 1 base; unmatched junction nucleotides: 5. This CDR3 is 14 amino acids long.